This TCR beta chain stems from a study of beta chain features in type 1 diabetes. Findings and limits, study-wide: Shorter TCRB CDR3s, moderately but significantly so, were found in Type 1 diabetes patients in all four CD4+ subsets.

This clone was seen only a few times. Its antigen is undetermined. Other DNA sequences in this specimen translate into the identical CDR3. Only one heparinised blood draw was taken per donor, and its volume averaged about 116 mL. All sorted populations exceeded 95% purity. This CDR3 spans 13 amino acids. Germline V gene data show CDR1 as WSHSY and CDR2 as SAAADI. With V trimmed by 9 bases and J by 1 base, 2 bases remained unmatched. cDNA synthesis used the whole RNA isolate, giving expressed TCRB sequences. Data came from immunoSEQ multiplex PCR; TCRdb stores just in-frame clones and leaves some out. The sample has about 740,000 clones, around an eighth seen once; the top ten hold less than 0.025%.

V gene TRBV10-2 combines with J gene TRBJ2-5; 10 bases match TRBD2. The sequencing input was naive CD4+ T cells from blood. This clonotype originated in a man aged 18 to 30 with type 1 diabetes. CDR3 DNA: TGCGCCAGTAGACTAGCGGGCCAAGAGACCCAGTACTTC. Translating it yields CASRLAGQETQYF.